Sequencing of this T cell receptor beta chain was carried out in a study of Ad26.COV2.S vaccination and SARS-CoV-2 variants. Points from the study as a whole: Quantification of TCR breadth and depth may have yielded underestimates of total T cell responses. After vaccination, reports described spike-specific CD8+ and CD4+ T cell responses as showing substantial breadth. Vaccinees showed greater spike-specific TCR breadth than placebo recipients.

This clone was counted once. The target antigen is unknown. Sequencing used immunoSEQ multiplex PCR; TCRdb keeps in-frame clones, though not all of them. This table holds about 330,000 clones, 75% to 90% found once. The germline gives CDR1 KGHSH, CDR2 LQKENI. The CDR3 is made up of 14 amino acids. The J segment lost 4 bases and the V segment lost 4 bases, leaving 1 base of the junction unmatched. The treatment is: some 20 received Ad26.COV2.S at low or high dose, single or two shots; several received placebo; per-sample allocation not given. Day 63 following the first vaccine or placebo injection was when the samples were taken. The donor was a Boston adult aged 18-55 years.

The sample here was peripheral blood, taken in a trial of Ad26.COV2.S vaccine versus placebo. The chain links TRBV18 to TRBJ1-4; 9 nucleotides align to TRBD1. This TCR was sampled from a person aged 18-60 years who received the Ad26.COV2.S COVID-19 vaccine or a placebo. The CDR3 is CASSRTGVNEKLFF. The CDR3 region has the DNA TGTGCCAGCTCACGGACAGGGGTTAATGAAAAACTGTTTTTT.